These 10 T cell receptor beta chains were sequenced from one sample in a study of regulatory T cells in long-lasting Graves disease. Relying on iRepertoire HTBI primers and Arm-PCR of CDR3 regions, the team built TCR beta libraries. One entry per CDR3 protein, called by TCRdb with MiXCR from the multiplex PCR reads. The repertoire has 350,000 to 500,000 distinct CDR3 sequences, roughly a fifth of them found once; the top ten carry approximately 14%. Time point indicated: persistent/refractory GD, antithyroid drugs over 5 years with positive TRAb. Making the TCR library involved RNA that had been extracted from PBMCs. The starting material was peripheral blood mononuclear cells (PBMCs), obtained when the disease was refractory, from a patient treated with antithyroid drugs. Receptor source: a female donor with Graves disease.

Ten or more counts support this clonotype. The V and J genes are TRBV28 and TRBJ2-5; D tentatively reads TRBD1 or TRBD2 (6 bases each). The germline V and J ends were trimmed by 5 bases and 5 bases, with 21 bases remaining between them. The V gene's germline CDR1 is MDHEN and CDR2 SYDVKM. The CDR3 loop spans 16 amino acids. CDR3 bases: TGTGCCAGCAGTCCCGCGGGACATTCGGACTGGGAGACCCAGTACTTC. Protein: CASSPAGHSDWETQYF.

This clonotype has a count of ten or more. The chain uses TRBV2 and TRBJ1-5, with D unresolved. The germline V and J ends were trimmed by 5 bases and 0 bases, with 8 bases remaining between them. The length of the CDR3 is 14 residues. Germline lookup yields CDR1 SNHLY and CDR2 FYNNEI. In DNA form, the CDR3 reads TGTGCCAGCAGTCCCAGTAATAGCAATCAGCCCCAGCATTTT. This codes for CASSPSNSNQPQHF.

A few counts support this clonotype. The J gene is TRBJ1-5, the V gene TRBV20-1; 7 bases align to TRBD1. Per germline, CDR1 DFQATT and CDR2 SNEGSKA (reference sequence). The CDR3 is 15 amino acids. V shed 4 bases and J 3 bases; nucleotides not matched to a gene: 9. CDR3 in amino acids: CSAIPTGKNNQPQHF. For the CDR3, the DNA is TGCAGTGCTATACCGACAGGGAAGAACAATCAGCCCCAGCATTTT.

There are many counts of this clonotype. DNA of the CDR3: TGCAGCGTCATTATCTCGATCAGGGGCACTGAAGCTTTCTTT. Translated, it gives CSVIISIRGTEAFF. V and J are TRBV29-1 and TRBJ1-1, with a weak D call TRBD1 (6 bases). Germline V CDR1 and CDR2: SQVTM, ANQGSEA. The CDR3 has 14 residues. Trimming pared 6 bases from V and 4 bases from J, leaving 18 bases between.

This clonotype was detected a few times. The chain links TRBV6-9 to TRBJ2-5; no clear D. CDR1 is MNHGY and CDR2 is SVAAGI in the germline V gene. The V end was cut by 3 bases, the J end by 2 bases, with 7 bases between. The CDR3 is made up of 13 amino acids. The CDR3 nucleotides are TGTGCCAGCAGTTACTTTGAGCAAGAGACCCAGTACTTC. Translating gives CASSYFEQETQYF.

The chain employs TRBV7-9 and TRBJ2-7; 7 bases line up with TRBD1. The V gene's germline CDR1 is SEHNR and CDR2 FQNEAQ (reference sequence). The CDR3 is made up of 14 amino acids. Trimming cost V 4 bases and J 3 bases; bases outside gene matches: 6. CDR3 loop: CASSSQGNYYEQYF. CDR3 in DNA: TGTGCCAGCAGCTCACAGGGGAATTACTACGAGCAGTACTTC.

This chain connects TRBV7-2 to TRBJ2-2; 8 bases agree with TRBD2. After removal of 2 bases from V and 2 bases from J, the junction contained 4 bases not matched to a gene. In germline, CDR1 is SGHTA, CDR2 FQGNSA. The CDR3 covers 16 residues. The CDR3, as DNA: TGTGCCAGCAGCTTAAGAGTAGCGGGAAACACCGGGGAGCTGTTTTTT. Translated, it gives CASSLRVAGNTGELFF.

This clonotype was observed a few times. The J gene is TRBJ2-5, the V gene TRBV20-1; TRBD1 or TRBD2 may be the D gene (5 bases each). Germline V gene sequence: CDR1 DFQATT, CDR2 SNEGSKA (reference sequence). This CDR3 is 13 amino acids long. V was pared by 6 bases and J by 0 bases, with 11 bases between. The chain's CDR3 is CSAPPGHQETQYF. The CDR3 bases are TGCAGTGCACCGCCGGGACACCAAGAGACCCAGTACTTC.

Note on this clonotype: A read error may be the cause here, since a much bigger clone is one base away. Written as DNA, the CDR3 is TGTGTCAGCAGCCTAGACTCGAAAGAGACCCAGTACTTC. It specifies CVSSLDSKETQYF. The chain joins TRBV27 to TRBJ2-5; no reliable D call. From germline, CDR1 is MNHEY and CDR2 SMNVEV (reference sequence). This CDR3 region has 13 residues.

At least ten counts were recorded for this clonotype. V gene TRBV5-4 combines with J gene TRBJ1-1, with 8 bases identical to TRBD1. The junction had 5 bases not matched to a gene; V was cut back by 4 bases and J by 3 bases. CDR3 length: 14 residues. Germline V gene sequence: CDR1 SGHNT, CDR2 YYREEE (reference sequence). The CDR3 is CASSDRGGHTEAFF. The CDR3, as DNA: TGTGCCAGCAGCGACAGGGGCGGACACACTGAAGCTTTCTTT.